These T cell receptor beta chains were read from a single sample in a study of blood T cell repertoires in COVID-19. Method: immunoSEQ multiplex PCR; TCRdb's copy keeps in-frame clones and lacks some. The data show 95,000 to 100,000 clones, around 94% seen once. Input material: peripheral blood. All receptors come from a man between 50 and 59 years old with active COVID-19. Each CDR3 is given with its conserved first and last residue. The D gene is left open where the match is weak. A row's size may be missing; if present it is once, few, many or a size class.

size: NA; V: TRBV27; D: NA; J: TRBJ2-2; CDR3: CASSLYLARTGELFF; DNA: TGTGCCAGCAGTTTATATCTAGCGCGGACCGGGGAGCTGTTTTTT
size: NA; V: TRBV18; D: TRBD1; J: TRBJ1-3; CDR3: CASTGTASGNTIYF; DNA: TGTGCCAGCACGGGGACAGCCTCTGGAAACACCATATATTTT
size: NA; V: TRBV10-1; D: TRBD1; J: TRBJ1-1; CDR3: CASRGQGVAEAFF; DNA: TGCGCCAGCAGAGGACAGGGGGTGGCTGAAGCTTTCTTT
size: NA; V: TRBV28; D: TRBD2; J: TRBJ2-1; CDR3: CASSFRGLAGDPYPFF; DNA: TGTGCCAGCAGTTTTCGGGGGCTAGCGGGAGATCCATACCCGTTCTTC
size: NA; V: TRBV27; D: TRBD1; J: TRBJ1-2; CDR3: CASSLTKAGGNYGYTF; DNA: TGTGCCAGCAGTTTAACAAAGGCAGGGGGGAACTATGGCTACACCTTC
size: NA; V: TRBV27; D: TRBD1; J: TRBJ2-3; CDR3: CASSPESTGGLTDTQYF; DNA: TGTGCCAGCAGTCCGGAATCGACAGGGGGACTAACAGATACGCAGTATTTT
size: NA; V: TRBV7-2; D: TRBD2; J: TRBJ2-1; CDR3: CASSPSSGHYNEQFF; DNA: TGTGCCAGCAGCCCCTCTAGCGGCCATTACAATGAGCAGTTCTTC
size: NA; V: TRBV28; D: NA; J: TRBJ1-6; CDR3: CASSSRGAGYSPLHF; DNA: TGTGCCAGCAGTTCCCGGGGGGCGGGTTATTCACCCCTCCACTTT
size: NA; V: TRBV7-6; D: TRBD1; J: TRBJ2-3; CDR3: CASSLDRGTTDTQYF; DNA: TGTGCCAGCAGCTTAGACAGGGGTACGACAGATACGCAGTATTTT
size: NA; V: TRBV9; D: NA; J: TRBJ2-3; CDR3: CASSVAPGAGDTQYF; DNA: TGTGCCAGCAGCGTAGCTCCTGGAGCCGGAGATACGCAGTATTTT
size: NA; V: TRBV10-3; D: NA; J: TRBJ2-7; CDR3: CAISESSYEQYF; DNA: TGTGCCATCAGTGAGTCTAGCTACGAGCAGTACTTC
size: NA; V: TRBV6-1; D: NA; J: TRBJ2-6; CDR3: CASSEAAGLSSGANVLTF; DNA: TGTGCCAGCAGTGAAGCAGCAGGACTCTCATCTGGGGCCAACGTCCTGACTTTC
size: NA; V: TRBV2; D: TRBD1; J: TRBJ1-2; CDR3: CASGPGQGLGGYTF; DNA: TGTGCCAGCGGCCCGGGACAGGGTTTGGGGGGCTACACCTTC
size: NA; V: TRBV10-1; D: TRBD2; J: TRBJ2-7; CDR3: CASSREVGMGYEQYF; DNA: TGCGCCAGCAGCCGGGAGGTAGGGATGGGCTACGAGCAGTACTTC
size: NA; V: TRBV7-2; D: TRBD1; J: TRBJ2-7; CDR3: CASSLGQGAYEQYF; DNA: TGTGCCAGCAGCTTAGGACAGGGGGCCTACGAGCAGTACTTC
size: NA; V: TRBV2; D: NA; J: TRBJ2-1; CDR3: CASSALGQSYNEQFF; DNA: TGTGCCAGCAGTGCGTTAGGACAGTCCTACAATGAGCAGTTCTTC
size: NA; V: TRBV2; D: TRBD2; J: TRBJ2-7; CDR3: CASSPRVAGSYEQYF; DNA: TGTGCCAGCAGTCCCCGGGTAGCGGGATCCTACGAGCAGTACTTC
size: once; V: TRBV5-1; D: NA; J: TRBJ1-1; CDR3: CASSTGPQRVETEAFF; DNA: TGCGCCAGCAGCACTGGACCCCAGAGGGTAGAAACTGAAGCTTTCTTT
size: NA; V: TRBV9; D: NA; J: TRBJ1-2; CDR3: CASSVTTASTYGYTF; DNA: TGTGCCAGCAGCGTAACGACAGCATCAACCTATGGCTACACCTTC
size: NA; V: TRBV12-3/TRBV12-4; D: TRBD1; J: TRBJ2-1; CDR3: CASSNPGQGLFF; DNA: TGTGCCAGCAGTAACCCGGGACAGGGGCTGTTCTTC
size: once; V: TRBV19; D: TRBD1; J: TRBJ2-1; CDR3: CASSTSGTGYNEQFF; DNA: TGTGCCAGTAGTACCTCCGGGACAGGTTACAATGAGCAGTTCTTC
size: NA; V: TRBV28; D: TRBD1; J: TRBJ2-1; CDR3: CASSLRGQVPYNEQFF; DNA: TGTGCCAGCAGTTTAAGGGGACAGGTACCCTACAATGAGCAGTTCTTC
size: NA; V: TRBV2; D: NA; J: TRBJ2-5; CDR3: CASSEALQIRETQYF; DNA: TGTGCCAGCAGTGAAGCTCTGCAGATCCGAGAGACCCAGTACTTC
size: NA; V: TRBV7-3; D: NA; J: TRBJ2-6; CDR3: CASSLRGGPSGANVLTF; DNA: TGTGCCAGCAGCTTAAGAGGCGGTCCCTCTGGGGCCAACGTCCTGACTTTC
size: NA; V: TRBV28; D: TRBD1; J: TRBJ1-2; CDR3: CASSLVVGGQNGYTF; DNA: TGTGCCAGCAGTTTAGTCGTCGGGGGACAGAATGGCTACACCTTC
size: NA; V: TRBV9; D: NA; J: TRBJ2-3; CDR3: CASSVEEESDTQYF; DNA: TGTGCCAGCAGCGTAGAGGAGGAGTCCGATACGCAGTATTTT
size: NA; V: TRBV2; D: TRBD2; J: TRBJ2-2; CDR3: CASSESGGWTGELFF; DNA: TGTGCCAGCAGTGAGAGCGGGGGGTGGACCGGGGAGCTGTTTTTT
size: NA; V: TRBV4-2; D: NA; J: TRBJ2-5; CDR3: CASSSRQISPETQYF; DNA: TGTGCCAGCAGCTCCCGACAGATTTCACCAGAGACCCAGTACTTC
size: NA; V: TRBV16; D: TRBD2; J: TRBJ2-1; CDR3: CASSPSGRRNEQFF; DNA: TGTGCCAGCAGCCCTAGCGGGAGACGAAATGAGCAGTTCTTC
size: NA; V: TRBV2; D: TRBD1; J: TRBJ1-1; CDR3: CASSVRQQGHEAFF; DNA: TGTGCCAGCAGTGTTAGGCAACAGGGGCATGAAGCTTTCTTT